These 21 T cell receptor beta chains were sequenced from one sample in a study of cytomegalovirus exposure and HLA in healthy donors. Amplification used 60 Vbeta primers and 13 Jbeta primers. The method was immunoSEQ multiplex PCR; TCRdb's version includes in-frame clones alone and lacks a portion of them. The sample lists around 70,000 clones, around 72% occurring once. Sequencing was carried out using PBMCs. The receptors stem from a middle-aged woman in good health and CMV-seropositive.

This rearrangement joins TRBV5-4 to TRBJ2-3, with D tentatively TRBD2 (5 bases). The CDR3 spans 14 residues. Germline V CDR1 and CDR2: SGHNT, YYREEE (reference sequence). V gave up 3 bases and J gave up 4 bases, with 12 bases separating them. Here the CDR3 reads CASSSRTLADTQYF. The CDR3 DNA reads as TGTGCCAGCAGCTCCCGGACTCTGGCAGATACGCAGTATTTT. Drawing the rest from reference TRBV5-4 and TRBJ2-3, the complete variable domain is ETGVTQSPTHLIKTRGQQVTLRCSSQSGHNTVSWYQQALGQGPQFIFQYYREEENGRGNFPPRFSGLQFPNYSSELNVNALELDDSALYLCASSSRTLADTQYFGPGTRLTVL.

V is TRBV28 and J is TRBJ1-6; 9 nucleotides line up with TRBD1. Germline V CDR1 and CDR2: MDHEN, SYDVKM. V lost 5 bases, J lost 8 bases, and 7 bases stayed unmatched. This CDR3 spans 15 amino acids. The CDR3 nucleotides are TGTGCCAGCAGTCCCCTCGGGGACAGGGATTCACCCCTCCACTTT. As protein: CASSPLGDRDSPLHF.

V usage is TRBV29-1 and J usage is TRBJ2-7; the match to TRBD1 covers 11 bases. Germline-derived CDR1 and CDR2 are SQVTM and ANQGSEA. This CDR3 is built from 12 residues. The ends lost 4 bases at V and 7 bases at J; junction bases unmatched: 3. This CDR3 is CSVGTGGDEQYF. The CDR3 DNA reads TGCAGCGTTGGGACAGGGGGCGATGAGCAGTACTTC.

V usage is TRBV6-5 and J usage is TRBJ1-2; the match to TRBD1 covers 8 bases. Germline lookup yields CDR1 MNHEY and CDR2 SVGAGI. Trimming removed 7 bases from V and 4 bases from J; junction bases left unmatched: 11. The CDR3 contains 15 residues. CDR3 nucleotides: TGTGCCAGCAAGGGGGGCAGGGGGCGCCTCTATGGCTACACCTTC. Its translation is CASKGGRGRLYGYTF.

This sequence joins TRBV4-1 and TRBJ1-4; 7 nucleotides match TRBD1. This CDR3 is built from 15 residues. V lost 4 bases, J lost 8 bases, and 10 bases stayed unmatched. Germline CDR1 and CDR2: MGHRA and YSYEKL. DNA for the CDR3: TGCGCCAGCAGCCTCGGGACCGGGACAGTGGAAAAACTGTTTTTT. Its translation is CASSLGTGTVEKLFF.

This sequence joins TRBV11-1 and TRBJ2-3; 9 bases are a match to TRBD1. This CDR3 spans 17 amino acids. Trimming removed 3 bases from V and 0 bases from J; junction bases left unmatched: 7. Germline V gene sequence: CDR1 SGHAT, CDR2 FQDESV (reference sequence). CDR3 coding DNA: TGTGCCAGCAGCTTGGGGGACAGGGTCTCTAGCACAGATACGCAGTATTTT. Its translation is CASSLGDRVSSTDTQYF.

This clone was observed a few times. This chain links TRBV2 with TRBJ1-5, with TRBD1 identical over 7 bases. The V gene end was trimmed by 10 bases and the J gene end by 3 bases; junction bases not matched to a gene: 12. This CDR3 is 15 amino acids long. The V gene's germline CDR1 is SNHLY and CDR2 FYNNEI. The CDR3 region is CATRQGLESNQPQHF. The DNA for the CDR3 is TGTGCCACGCGACAGGGCCTAGAATCCAATCAGCCCCAGCATTTT. Supplemented by reference TRBV2 and TRBJ1-5, the full variable domain reads EPEVTQTPSHQVTQMGQEVILRCVPISNHLYFYWYRQILGQKVEFLVSFYNNEISEKSEIFDDQFSVERPDGSNFTLKIRSTKLEDSAMYFCATRQGLESNQPQHFGDGTRLSIL.

The rearrangement uses TRBV4-2 and TRBJ1-5; D is perhaps TRBD1 (6 bases). Trimming shortened V by 1 base and J by 2 bases, and 12 bases separated the two germline ends. This CDR3 contains 16 residues. Germline CDR1 reads LGHNA; CDR2 reads YNFKEQ. The CDR3 region is CASSQAFRGGNQPQHF. CDR3 in DNA: TGTGCCAGCAGCCAAGCTTTCAGGGGTGGCAATCAGCCCCAGCATTTT.

The chain recombines TRBV9 with TRBJ2-3; 10 positions match TRBD2. The germline V gene encodes CDR1 SGDLS and CDR2 YYNGEE. Trimming cost V 0 bases and J 1 base; bases outside gene matches: 8. CDR3 length: 18 residues. The CDR3 spells CASSVAPLAGAGTDTQYF. The CDR3 DNA reads as TGTGCCAGCAGCGTAGCCCCGCTAGCGGGGGCCGGCACAGATACGCAGTATTTT.

The genes are TRBV2 and TRBJ1-1, with 10 nucleotides matching TRBD1. Germline CDR1 reads SNHLY; CDR2 reads FYNNEI. This CDR3 is built from 15 residues. V trimming: 6 bases; J trimming: 8 bases; junction bases outside the gene matches: 12. The CDR3 loop reads CASSPQTGGLGEAFF. As DNA, the CDR3 is TGTGCCAGCAGCCCGCAGACAGGGGGCTTGGGGGAAGCTTTCTTT.

V usage is TRBV10-2 and J usage is TRBJ2-7, with TRBD1 as a possible D gene (5 bases). Between the trimmed V and J ends, which lost 0 bases and 10 bases, there was a span of 16 bases. The germline V gene encodes CDR1 WSHSY and CDR2 SAAADI. CDR3 length equals 14 residues. The CDR3 region has the DNA TGCGCCAGCAGTGAGTCGAATGTGGGGCGCGCACAGTACTTC. Its protein is CASSESNVGRAQYF.

The chain uses TRBV2 and TRBJ1-5, with D uncertain. The V gene's germline CDR1 is SNHLY and CDR2 FYNNEI. Trimming removed 4 bases at V and 2 bases at J, with 9 bases between. The CDR3 extends over 14 amino acids. CDR3: CASSAIGGNQPQHF. CDR3 nucleotide sequence: TGTGCCAGCAGTGCAATCGGGGGCAATCAGCCCCAGCATTTT.

The chain carries TRBV30 and TRBJ2-1; 9 nucleotides line up with TRBD2. The CDR3 has 13 amino acids. J gave up 9 bases and V 3 bases, and 6 bases lay outside the gene matches. Germline values: CDR1 GTSNPN, CDR2 SVGIG (reference sequence). The CDR3 sequence is CAWSVAGVPEQFF. CDR3 coding DNA: TGTGCCTGGAGCGTAGCGGGGGTTCCTGAGCAGTTCTTC.

The chain links TRBV2 to TRBJ2-5; the match to TRBD2 covers 9 bases. The J call may be mistaken, given a closer DNA end match to TRBJ2-7. The CDR3 is 14 amino acids. CDR1 and CDR2 from the germline V gene are SNHLY and FYNNEI. CDR3 in amino acids: CASTQGGGAVEQYF. In DNA form, the CDR3 reads TGTGCCAGCACGCAGGGCGGGGGGGCGGTCGAGCAGTACTTC.

This clone was counted a few times. The gene calls are TRBV7-9 and TRBJ1-1; 8 bases fit TRBD1. CDR3 length: 17 amino acids. The germline V gene encodes CDR1 SEHNR and CDR2 FQNEAQ (reference sequence). Trimming removed 4 bases from V and 3 bases from J; junction bases left unmatched: 13. CDR3 nucleotides: TGTGCCAGCAGCTCATCAGGGGGCTTCATGGAGGACACTGAAGCTTTCTTT. As protein: CASSSSGGFMEDTEAFF. The variable domain in full, completed from reference TRBV7-9 and TRBJ1-1, reads DTGVSQNPRHKITKRGQNVTFRCDPISEHNRLYWYRQTLGQGPEFLTYFQNEAQLEKSRLLSDRFSAERPKGSFSTLEIQRTEQGDSAMYLCASSSSGGFMEDTEAFFGQGTRLTVV.

The chain employs TRBV4-2 and TRBJ1-3; tentative D call: TRBD1 (6 bases). The CDR3 runs to 16 residues. Trimming removed 4 bases from V and 0 bases from J, with 13 bases in between. Germline V gene data show CDR1 as LGHNA and CDR2 as YNFKEQ. The DNA for the CDR3 is TGTGCCAGCAGCCTCTGGACAGAGAGCTCTGGAAACACCATATATTTT. This codes for CASSLWTESSGNTIYF.

This clone was found a few times. This chain connects TRBV5-1 to TRBJ2-3; D gene unclear. CDR1 is SGHRS, CDR2 YFSETQ, per germline. V lost 5 bases, J lost 1 base, and 11 bases lay in between. This CDR3 has 14 residues. CDR3 sequence reads: CASSPFPGTDTQYF. The DNA of the CDR3 is TGCGCCAGCAGTCCCTTTCCGGGCACAGATACGCAGTATTTT.

The chain combines TRBV13 with TRBJ2-6; TRBD2 aligns across 8 bases. Germline CDR1 is PRHDT and CDR2 is FYEKMQ (reference sequence). There are 17 residues in the CDR3. V shed 0 bases and J 0 bases; nucleotides not matched to a gene: 1. CDR3 coding DNA: TGTGCCAGCAGCTTAGGCGGGGGGGTCTCTGGGGCCAACGTCCTGACTTTC. Translated, it gives CASSLGGGVSGANVLTF. Complete variable domain (other parts from reference TRBV13 and TRBJ2-6): AAGVIQSPRHLIKEKRETATLKCYPIPRHDTVYWYQQGPGQDPQFLISFYEKMQSDKGSIPDRFSAQQFSDYHSELNMSSLELGDSALYFCASSLGGGVSGANVLTFGAGSRLTVL.

The V and J genes are TRBV19 and TRBJ1-4; D is undetermined. CDR3 length: 16 residues. Trimming cost V 1 base and J 2 bases, with 11 bases left between them. Per the germline V gene, CDR1 is LNHDA and CDR2 is SQIVND (reference sequence). The CDR3 here is CASSIGGFGTNEKLFF. CDR3 nucleotide sequence: TGTGCCAGTAGTATAGGAGGGTTTGGGACTAATGAAAAACTGTTTTTT.

V gene TRBV7-2 combines with J gene TRBJ2-5, with TRBD1 as a possible D gene (5 bases). The CDR3 has 13 residues. Trimming shortened V by 5 bases and J by 5 bases, and 12 bases separated the two germline ends. Germline V gives CDR1 SGHTA, CDR2 FQGNSA. For the CDR3, the DNA is TGTGCCAGCAGCCCCCAGGGTCGGGAGACCCAGTACTTC. It specifies CASSPQGRETQYF.

In this sample, this clone turned up a few times. The chain joins TRBV6-5 to TRBJ1-1, with a weak D call TRBD1 (5 bases). The CDR3 has 15 amino acids. V was shortened by 2 bases and J by 4 bases, with 14 bases between the two germline ends. The V gene's germline CDR1 is MNHEY and CDR2 SVGAGI. CDR3 loop: CASSYPSGGGTEAFF. DNA of the CDR3: TGTGCCAGCAGTTACCCATCGGGGGGGGGCACTGAAGCTTTCTTT.